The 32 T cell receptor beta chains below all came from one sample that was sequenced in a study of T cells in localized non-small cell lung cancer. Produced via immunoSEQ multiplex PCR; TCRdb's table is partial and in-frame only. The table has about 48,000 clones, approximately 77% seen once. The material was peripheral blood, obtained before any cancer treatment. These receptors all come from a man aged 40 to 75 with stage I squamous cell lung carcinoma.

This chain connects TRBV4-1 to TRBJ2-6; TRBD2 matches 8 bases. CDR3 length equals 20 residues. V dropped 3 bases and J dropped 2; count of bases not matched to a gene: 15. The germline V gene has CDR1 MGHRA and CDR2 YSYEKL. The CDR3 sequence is CASSHLLGGGGPPGANVLTF. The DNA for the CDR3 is TGCGCCAGCAGCCACCTCCTTGGTGGCGGGGGGCCTCCTGGGGCCAACGTCCTGACTTTC.

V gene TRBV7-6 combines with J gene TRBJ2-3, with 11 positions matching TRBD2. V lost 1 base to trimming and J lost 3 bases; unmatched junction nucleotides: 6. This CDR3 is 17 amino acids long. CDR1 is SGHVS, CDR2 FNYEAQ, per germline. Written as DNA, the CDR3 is TGTGCCAGCAGCTTAGGTTCTTCTAGCGGGGGGACAGATACGCAGTATTTT. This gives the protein CASSLGSSSGGTDTQYF.

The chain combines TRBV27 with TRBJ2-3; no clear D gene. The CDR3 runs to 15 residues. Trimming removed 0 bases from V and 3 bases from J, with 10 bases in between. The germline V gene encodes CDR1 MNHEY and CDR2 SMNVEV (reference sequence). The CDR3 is CASSLSSGLTDTQYF. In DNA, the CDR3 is TGTGCCAGCAGTTTATCGTCCGGCCTTACAGATACGCAGTATTTT.

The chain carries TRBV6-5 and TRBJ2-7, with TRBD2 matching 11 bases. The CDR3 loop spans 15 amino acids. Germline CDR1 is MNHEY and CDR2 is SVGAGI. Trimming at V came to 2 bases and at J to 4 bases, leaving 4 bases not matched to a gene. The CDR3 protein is CASSYRLAGGYEQYF. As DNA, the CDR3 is TGTGCCAGCAGTTACCGGCTAGCGGGGGGTTACGAGCAGTACTTC.

The CDR3 reads CASSDRGQPRTDTQYF. The CDR3 DNA reads TGTGCCAGCAGTGATCGGGGGCAGCCTCGCACAGATACGCAGTATTTT. This sequence joins TRBV2 and TRBJ2-3; either TRBD1 or TRBD2 may fit D (6 bases each). Germline assignment: CDR1 SNHLY and CDR2 FYNNEI. The CDR3 spans 16 residues. The germline V and J ends were trimmed by 3 bases and 1 base, with 14 bases remaining between them. The full variable domain, completed using reference TRBV2 and TRBJ2-3, is EPEVTQTPSHQVTQMGQEVILRCVPISNHLYFYWYRQILGQKVEFLVSFYNNEISEKSEIFDDQFSVERPDGSNFTLKIRSTKLEDSAMYFCASSDRGQPRTDTQYFGPGTRLTVL.

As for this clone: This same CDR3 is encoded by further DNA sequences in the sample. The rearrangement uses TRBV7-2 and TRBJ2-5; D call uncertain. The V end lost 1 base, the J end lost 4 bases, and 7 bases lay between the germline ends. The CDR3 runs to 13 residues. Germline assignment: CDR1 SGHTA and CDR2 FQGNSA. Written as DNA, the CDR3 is TGTGCCAGCAGCTTAGACTACTCAGAGACCCAGTACTTC. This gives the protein CASSLDYSETQYF.

CDR3 sequence: CAISDSDRGYQPQHF. CDR3 coding DNA: TGTGCCATCAGTGATAGCGATCGCGGGTATCAGCCCCAGCATTTT. The gene calls are TRBV10-3 and TRBJ1-5; D ambiguous. Trimming took off 3 bases at V and 5 bases at J, with 14 bases between the two ends. CDR3 length equals 15 residues. Per germline, CDR1 ENHRY and CDR2 SYGVKD.

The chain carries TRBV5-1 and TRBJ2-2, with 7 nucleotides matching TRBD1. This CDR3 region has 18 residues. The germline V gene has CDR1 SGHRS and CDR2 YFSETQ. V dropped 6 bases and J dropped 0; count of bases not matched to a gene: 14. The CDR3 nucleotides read TGCGCCAGCAATCCCATGACAGGGCTTCACTCGAACACCGGGGAGCTGTTTTTT. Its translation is CASNPMTGLHSNTGELFF.

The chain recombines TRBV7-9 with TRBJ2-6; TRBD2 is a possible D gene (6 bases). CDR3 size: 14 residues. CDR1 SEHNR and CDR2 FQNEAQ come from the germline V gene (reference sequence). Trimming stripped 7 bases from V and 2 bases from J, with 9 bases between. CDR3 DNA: TGTGCCAGCACCCTAGCGACTGGGGCCAACGTCCTGACTTTC. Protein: CASTLATGANVLTF. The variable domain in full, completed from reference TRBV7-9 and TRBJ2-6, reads DTGVSQNPRHKITKRGQNVTFRCDPISEHNRLYWYRQTLGQGPEFLTYFQNEAQLEKSRLLSDRFSAERPKGSFSTLEIQRTEQGDSAMYLCASTLATGANVLTFGAGSRLTVL.

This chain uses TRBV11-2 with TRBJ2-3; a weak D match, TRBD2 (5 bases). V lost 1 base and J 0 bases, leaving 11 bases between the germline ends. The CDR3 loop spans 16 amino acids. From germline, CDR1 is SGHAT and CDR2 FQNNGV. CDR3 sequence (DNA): TGTGCCAGCAGCTTAGCCCCGGGATCTAGCACAGATACGCAGTATTTT. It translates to CASSLAPGSSTDTQYF.

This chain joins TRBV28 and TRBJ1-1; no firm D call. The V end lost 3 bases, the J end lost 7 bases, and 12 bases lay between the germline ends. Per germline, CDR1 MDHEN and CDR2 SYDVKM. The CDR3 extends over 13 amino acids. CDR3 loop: CASSFPGNLEAFF. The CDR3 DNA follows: TGTGCCAGCAGTTTTCCCGGGAACCTTGAAGCTTTCTTT.

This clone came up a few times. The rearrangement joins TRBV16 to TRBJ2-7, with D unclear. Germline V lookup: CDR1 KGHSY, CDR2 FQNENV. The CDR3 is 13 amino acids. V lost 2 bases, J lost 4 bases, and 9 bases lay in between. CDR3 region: CASSQDILYEQYF. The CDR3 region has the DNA TGTGCCAGCAGCCAAGATATCCTTTACGAGCAGTACTTC.

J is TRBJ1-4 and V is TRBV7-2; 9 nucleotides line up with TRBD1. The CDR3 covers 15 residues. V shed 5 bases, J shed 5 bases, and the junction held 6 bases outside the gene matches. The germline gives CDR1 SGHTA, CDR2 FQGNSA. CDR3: CASSPTGGPNEKLFF. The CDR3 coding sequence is TGTGCCAGCAGCCCAACAGGGGGCCCAAATGAAAAACTGTTTTTT.

This chain's CDR3 is CASSEALHRDTQYF. The CDR3 bases are TGTGCCAGCAGTGAAGCGCTTCATAGGGATACGCAGTATTTT. V is TRBV6-1 and J is TRBJ2-3; D is unresolved. CDR1 is MNHNS and CDR2 is SASEGT in the germline V gene. This CDR3 has 14 residues. The V end lost 0 bases, the J end lost 6 bases, and 10 bases lay between the germline ends.

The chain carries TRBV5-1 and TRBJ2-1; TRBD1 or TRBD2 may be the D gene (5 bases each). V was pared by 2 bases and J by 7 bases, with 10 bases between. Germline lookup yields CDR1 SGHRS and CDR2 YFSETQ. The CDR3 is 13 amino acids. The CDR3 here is CASSFGGSNEQFF. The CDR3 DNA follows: TGCGCCAGCAGCTTTGGGGGTAGTAATGAGCAGTTCTTC.

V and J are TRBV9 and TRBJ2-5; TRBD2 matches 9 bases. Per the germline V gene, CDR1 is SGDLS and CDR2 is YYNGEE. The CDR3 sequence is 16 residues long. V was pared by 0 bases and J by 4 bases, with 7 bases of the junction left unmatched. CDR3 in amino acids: CASSVGSGGLGETQYF. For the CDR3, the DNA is TGTGCCAGCAGCGTAGGGAGCGGGGGGCTAGGAGAGACCCAGTACTTC.

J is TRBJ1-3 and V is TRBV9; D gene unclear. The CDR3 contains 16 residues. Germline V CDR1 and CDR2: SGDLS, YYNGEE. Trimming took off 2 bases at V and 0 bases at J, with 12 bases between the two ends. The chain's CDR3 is CASSVLGRTSGNTIYF. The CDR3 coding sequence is TGTGCCAGCAGCGTCCTCGGGCGGACCTCTGGAAACACCATATATTTT.

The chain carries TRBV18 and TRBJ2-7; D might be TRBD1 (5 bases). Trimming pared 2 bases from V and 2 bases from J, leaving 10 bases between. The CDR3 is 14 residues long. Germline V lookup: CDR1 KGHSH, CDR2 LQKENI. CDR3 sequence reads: CASSPKTAPYEQYF. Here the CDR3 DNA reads TGTGCCAGCTCACCAAAGACAGCACCCTACGAGCAGTACTTC. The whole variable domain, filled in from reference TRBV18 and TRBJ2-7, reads NAGVMQNPRHLVRRRGQEARLRCSPMKGHSHVYWYRQLPEEGLKFMVYLQKENIIDESGMPKERFSAEFPKEGPSILRIQQVVRGDSAAYFCASSPKTAPYEQYFGPGTRLTVT.

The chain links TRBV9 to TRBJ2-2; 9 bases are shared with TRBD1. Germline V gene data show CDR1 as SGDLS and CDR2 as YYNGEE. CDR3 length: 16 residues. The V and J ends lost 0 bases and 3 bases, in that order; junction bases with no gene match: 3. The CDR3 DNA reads TGTGCCAGCAGCGTAGTGGGACAGGGTGACACCGGGGAGCTGTTTTTT. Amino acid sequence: CASSVVGQGDTGELFF.

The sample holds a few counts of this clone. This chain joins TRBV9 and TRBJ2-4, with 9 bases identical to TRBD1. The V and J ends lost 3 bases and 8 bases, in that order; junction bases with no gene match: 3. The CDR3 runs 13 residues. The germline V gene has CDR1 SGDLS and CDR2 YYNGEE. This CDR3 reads CASSAWTGDIQYF. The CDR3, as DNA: TGTGCCAGCAGCGCCTGGACAGGGGACATTCAGTACTTC.

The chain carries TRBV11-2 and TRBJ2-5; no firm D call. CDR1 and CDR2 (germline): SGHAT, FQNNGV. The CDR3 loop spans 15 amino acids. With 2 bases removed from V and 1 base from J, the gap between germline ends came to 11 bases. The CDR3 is CASSLLRPSQETQYF. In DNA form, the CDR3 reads TGTGCCAGCAGCTTACTTCGTCCCTCCCAAGAGACCCAGTACTTC. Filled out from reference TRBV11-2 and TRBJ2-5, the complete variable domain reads EAGVAQSPRYKIIEKRQSVAFWCNPISGHATLYWYQQILGQGPKLLIQFQNNGVVDDSQLPKDRFSAERLKGVDSTLKIQPAKLEDSAVYLCASSLLRPSQETQYFGPGTRLLVL.

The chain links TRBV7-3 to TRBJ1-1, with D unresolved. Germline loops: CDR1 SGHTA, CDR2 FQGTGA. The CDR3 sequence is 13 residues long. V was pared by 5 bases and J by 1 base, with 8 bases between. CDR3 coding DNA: TGTGCCAGCAGCCGAGACCCGAACACTGAAGCTTTCTTT. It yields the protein CASSRDPNTEAFF. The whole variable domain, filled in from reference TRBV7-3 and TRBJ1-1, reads GAGVSQTPSNKVTEKGKYVELRCDPISGHTALYWYRQSLGQGPEFLIYFQGTGAADDSGLPNDRFFAVRPEGSVSTLKIQRTERGDSAVYLCASSRDPNTEAFFGQGTRLTVV.

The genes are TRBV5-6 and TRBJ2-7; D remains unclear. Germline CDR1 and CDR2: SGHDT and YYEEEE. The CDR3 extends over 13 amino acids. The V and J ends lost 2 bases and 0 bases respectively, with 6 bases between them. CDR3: CASSFGSSYEQYF. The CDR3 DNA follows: TGTGCCAGCAGCTTCGGCAGCTCCTACGAGCAGTACTTC. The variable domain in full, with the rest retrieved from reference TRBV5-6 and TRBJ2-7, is DAGVTQSPTHLIKTRGQQVTLRCSPKSGHDTVSWYQQALGQGPQFIFQYYEEEERQRGNFPDRFSGHQFPNYSSELNVNALLLGDSALYLCASSFGSSYEQYFGPGTRLTVT.

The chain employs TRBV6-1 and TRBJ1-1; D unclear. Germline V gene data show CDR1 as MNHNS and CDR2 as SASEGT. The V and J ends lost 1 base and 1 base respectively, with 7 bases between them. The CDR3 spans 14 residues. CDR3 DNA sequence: TGTGCCAGCAGTGAAGATCACAGGAACACTGAAGCTTTCTTT. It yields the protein CASSEDHRNTEAFF.

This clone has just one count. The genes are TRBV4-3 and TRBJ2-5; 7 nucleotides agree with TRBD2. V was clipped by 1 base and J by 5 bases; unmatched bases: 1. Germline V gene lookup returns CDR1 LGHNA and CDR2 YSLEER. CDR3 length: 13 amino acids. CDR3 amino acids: CASSQVGGETQYF. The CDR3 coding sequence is TGCGCCAGCAGCCAAGTCGGGGGGGAGACCCAGTACTTC.

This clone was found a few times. Here the CDR3 reads CASSLSSRGWAEAFF. DNA of the CDR3: TGTGCCAGCAGCTTATCCTCCAGGGGGTGGGCTGAAGCTTTCTTT. V is TRBV7-2 and J is TRBJ1-1, with 7 nucleotides matching TRBD1. The CDR3 has 15 residues. Trimming at V came to 2 bases and at J to 6 bases, leaving 9 bases not matched to a gene. From germline, CDR1 is SGHTA and CDR2 FQGNSA. The complete variable domain, with remaining parts taken from reference TRBV7-2 and TRBJ1-1, reads GAGVSQSPSNKVTEKGKDVELRCDPISGHTALYWYRQSLGQGLEFLIYFQGNSAPDKSGLPSDRFSAERTGGSVSTLTIQRTQQEDSAVYLCASSLSSRGWAEAFFGQGTRLTVV.

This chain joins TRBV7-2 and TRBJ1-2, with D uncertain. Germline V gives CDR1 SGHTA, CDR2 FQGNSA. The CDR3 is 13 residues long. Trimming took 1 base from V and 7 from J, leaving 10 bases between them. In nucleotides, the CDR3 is TGTGCCAGCAGCTTAGGCCCCCCGGGTGGCTACACCTTC. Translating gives CASSLGPPGGYTF.

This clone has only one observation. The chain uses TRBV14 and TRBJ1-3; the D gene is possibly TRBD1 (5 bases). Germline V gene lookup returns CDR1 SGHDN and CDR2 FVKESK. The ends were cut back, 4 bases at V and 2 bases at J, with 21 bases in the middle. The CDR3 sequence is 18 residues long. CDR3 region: CASSPSGGPSATGNTIYF. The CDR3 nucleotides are TGTGCCAGCAGCCCCTCGGGGGGACCCTCAGCCACTGGAAACACCATATATTTT. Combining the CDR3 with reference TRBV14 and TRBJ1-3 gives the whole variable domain EAGVTQFPSHSVIEKGQTVTLRCDPISGHDNLYWYRRVMGKEIKFLLHFVKESKQDESGMPNNRFLAERTGGTYSTLKVQPAELEDSGVYFCASSPSGGPSATGNTIYFGEGSWLTVV.

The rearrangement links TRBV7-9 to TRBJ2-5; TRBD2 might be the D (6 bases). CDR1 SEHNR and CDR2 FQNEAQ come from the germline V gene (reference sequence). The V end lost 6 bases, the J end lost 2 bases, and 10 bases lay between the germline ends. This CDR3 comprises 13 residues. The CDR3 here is CASSAGGQETQYF. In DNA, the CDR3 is TGTGCCAGCAGTGCCGGGGGACAAGAGACCCAGTACTTC. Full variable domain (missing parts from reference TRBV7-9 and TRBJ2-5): DTGVSQNPRHKITKRGQNVTFRCDPISEHNRLYWYRQTLGQGPEFLTYFQNEAQLEKSRLLSDRFSAERPKGSFSTLEIQRTEQGDSAMYLCASSAGGQETQYFGPGTRLLVL.

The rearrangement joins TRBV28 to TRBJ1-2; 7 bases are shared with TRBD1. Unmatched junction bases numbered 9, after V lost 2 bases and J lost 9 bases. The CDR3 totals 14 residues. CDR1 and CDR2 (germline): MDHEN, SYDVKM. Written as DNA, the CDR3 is TGTGCCAGCAGTTTAGTAGGGGGCGATCGGCGCTACACCTTC. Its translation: CASSLVGGDRRYTF.

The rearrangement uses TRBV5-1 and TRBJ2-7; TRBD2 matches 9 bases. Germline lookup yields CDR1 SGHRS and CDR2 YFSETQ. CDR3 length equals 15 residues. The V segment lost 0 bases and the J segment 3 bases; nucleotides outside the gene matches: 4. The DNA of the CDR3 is TGCGCCAGCAGCTTGGGGCCTAGCGGGGACTACGAGCAGTACTTC. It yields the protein CASSLGPSGDYEQYF.

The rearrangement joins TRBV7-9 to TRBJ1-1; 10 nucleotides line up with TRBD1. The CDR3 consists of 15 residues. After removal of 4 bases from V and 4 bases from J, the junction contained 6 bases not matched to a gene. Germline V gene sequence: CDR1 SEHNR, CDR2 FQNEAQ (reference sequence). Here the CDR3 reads CASSSRRTGGTEAFF. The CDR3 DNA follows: TGTGCCAGCAGCTCCAGAAGGACAGGGGGCACTGAAGCTTTCTTT.